Each of the 15 T cell receptor beta chains below was sequenced from the same sample in a study of cytomegalovirus exposure and HLA in healthy donors. 60 Vbeta and 13 Jbeta primers were used in PCR. Only in-frame clones appear in the TCRdb table, and some are missing; sequencing was by immunoSEQ multiplex PCR. Of 65,000 to 95,000 clones listed, 70% to 85% are singletons. The sequenced sample consisted of PBMCs. The receptors were sampled from a man aged 30-40 years in good health and CMV-seronegative.

The V call is TRBV6-5, the J call TRBJ2-7; 9 bases line up with TRBD2. Germline V gene sequence: CDR1 MNHEY, CDR2 SVGAGI. V was pared by 2 bases and J by 2 bases, with 4 bases of the junction left unmatched. This CDR3 contains 15 residues. Here the CDR3 DNA reads TGTGCCAGCAGTTACGGGGCGGGGGGGACCTACGAGCAGTACTTC. Translating gives CASSYGAGGTYEQYF.

This clone is a singleton in its sample. J is TRBJ2-7 and V is TRBV27; the D gene is possibly TRBD2 (5 bases). This CDR3 has 14 amino acids. V lost 5 bases and J 2 bases, leaving 13 bases between the germline ends. Germline CDR1 and CDR2: MNHEY and SMNVEV (reference sequence). The CDR3 loop reads CASSIAGAAYEQYF. Here the CDR3 DNA reads TGTGCCAGCAGTATCGCGGGCGCAGCCTACGAGCAGTACTTC.

This clone was observed once. The chain recombines TRBV23-1 with TRBJ1-1; TRBD1 agrees at 10 bases. TRBV23-1 is treated as an ORF (open reading frame) with a function not yet certain. The CDR3 is made up of 17 amino acids. The V segment lost 5 bases and the J segment 1 base; nucleotides outside the gene matches: 10. CDR3 loop: CASSMTGTGDTNTEAFF. CDR3 coding DNA: TGCGCCAGCAGTATGACCGGGACAGGGGACACGAACACTGAAGCTTTCTTT.

The rearrangement links TRBV30 to TRBJ2-3; D uncertain. The V and J ends lost 3 bases and 8 bases respectively, with 15 bases between them. The CDR3 length is 13 residues. Germline values: CDR1 GTSNPN, CDR2 SVGIG (reference sequence). The CDR3 DNA reads TGTGCCTGGAGGGGCCGTACAATAGGTACGCAGTATTTT. The encoded protein is CAWRGRTIGTQYF.

This clone was seen a few times. The gene calls are TRBV6-5 and TRBJ1-1, with a tentative D call TRBD1 (5 bases). Trimming took 2 bases from V and 7 from J, leaving 11 bases between them. Germline lookup yields CDR1 MNHEY and CDR2 SVGAGI. The CDR3 loop spans 13 amino acids. In DNA form, the CDR3 reads TGTGCCAGCAGTTACGGGGCAGGGCGTGAAGCTTTCTTT. Translation gives CASSYGAGREAFF.

Only a few counts were recorded for this clone. This chain joins TRBV4-1 and TRBJ1-2; D unresolved. CDR3 length equals 14 residues. Trimming left V 3 bases short and J 0 bases short, with 8 bases between. Germline V gives CDR1 MGHRA, CDR2 YSYEKL. The CDR3 nucleotides read TGCGCCAGCAGCCACCCCGGAGCTAACTATGGCTACACCTTC. Protein sequence: CASSHPGANYGYTF.

The chain uses TRBV7-2 and TRBJ2-2, with 9 bases fitting TRBD1. The CDR3 runs to 18 residues. The ends lost 1 base at V and 1 base at J; junction bases unmatched: 7. CDR1 is SGHTA and CDR2 is FQGNSA in the germline V gene. The CDR3 protein is CASSLGDRVRQNTGELFF. The CDR3 nucleotides are TGTGCCAGCAGCTTAGGGGACAGGGTCAGGCAGAACACCGGGGAGCTGTTTTTT.

The genes are TRBV11-2 and TRBJ2-1; 7 bases align to TRBD2. Germline trimming cut 3 bases from V and 0 bases from J; bases unmatched to any gene: 2. Per germline, CDR1 SGHAT and CDR2 FQNNGV. This CDR3 has 15 residues. The CDR3 region has the DNA TGTGCCAGCAGCTTCGGGGGGAGCTCCTACAATGAGCAGTTCTTC. It is translated as CASSFGGSSYNEQFF.

This rearrangement joins TRBV19 to TRBJ1-2, with 10 bases identical to TRBD1. The V gene's germline CDR1 is LNHDA and CDR2 SQIVND (reference sequence). Losses at the gene ends were 3 bases for V and 0 bases for J; bases not matched to a gene: 7. The CDR3 is 17 amino acids. CDR3 region: CASSILRTGGTNYGYTF. CDR3 DNA: TGTGCCAGTAGTATCCTGAGGACAGGGGGGACTAACTATGGCTACACCTTC. Combining the CDR3 with reference TRBV19 and TRBJ1-2 gives the whole variable domain DGGITQSPKYLFRKEGQNVTLSCEQNLNHDAMYWYRQDPGQGLRLIYYSQIVNDFQKGDIAEGYSVSREKKESFPLTVTSAQKNPTAFYLCASSILRTGGTNYGYTFGSGTRLTVV.

This chain connects TRBV4-3 to TRBJ2-5; TRBD2 matches 12 bases. The junction had 8 bases not matched to a gene; V was cut back by 4 bases and J by 5 bases. The CDR3 totals 16 residues. Per the germline V gene, CDR1 is LGHNA and CDR2 is YSLEER. The CDR3 loop reads CASSRHTSGRSETQYF. CDR3 nucleotide sequence: TGCGCCAGCAGCCGCCACACTAGCGGGAGGTCGGAGACCCAGTACTTC.

The chain employs TRBV9 and TRBJ1-4; no firm D call. The V gene's germline CDR1 is SGDLS and CDR2 YYNGEE. There are 15 residues in the CDR3. Trimming removed 4 bases at V and 1 base at J, with 11 bases between. CDR3 sequence: CASSPQVGTNEKLFF. CDR3 DNA sequence: TGTGCCAGCAGCCCCCAGGTGGGAACTAATGAAAAACTGTTTTTT.

The gene calls are TRBV4-1 and TRBJ1-5, with D uncertain. CDR3 length equals 15 residues. Trimming cost V 1 base and J 2 bases, with 9 bases left between them. Germline V lookup: CDR1 MGHRA, CDR2 YSYEKL. The CDR3 loop is CASSQGRGGNQPQHF. As DNA, the CDR3 is TGCGCCAGCAGCCAAGGTAGAGGCGGCAATCAGCCCCAGCATTTT.

This clone was counted a single time. The gene calls are TRBV7-2 and TRBJ1-5, with no clear D. This CDR3 comprises 13 residues. The V end was cut by 2 bases, the J end by 4 bases, with 6 bases between. Germline-derived CDR1 and CDR2 are SGHTA and FQGNSA. The CDR3 reads CASSLQKNQPQHF. In DNA form, the CDR3 reads TGTGCCAGCAGCTTACAGAAGAATCAGCCCCAGCATTTT.

The chain couples TRBV18 to TRBJ2-3; D may be TRBD1 (6 bases). This CDR3 region has 15 residues. Trimming took off 1 base at V and 2 bases at J, with 10 bases between the two ends. In germline, CDR1 is KGHSH, CDR2 LQKENI. The CDR3 nucleotides are TGTGCCAGCTCACCACTACAGGGCTACACAGATACGCAGTATTTT. It encodes CASSPLQGYTDTQYF. Together with reference TRBV18 and TRBJ2-3, the CDR3 gives the full variable domain: NAGVMQNPRHLVRRRGQEARLRCSPMKGHSHVYWYRQLPEEGLKFMVYLQKENIIDESGMPKERFSAEFPKEGPSILRIQQVVRGDSAAYFCASSPLQGYTDTQYFGPGTRLTVL.

This clone was recorded only once. V usage is TRBV9 and J usage is TRBJ2-7, with D perhaps TRBD2 (5 bases). V dropped 3 bases and J dropped 6 bases, with 16 bases sitting between them. CDR1 SGDLS and CDR2 YYNGEE come from the germline V gene. The CDR3 consists of 14 residues. CDR3 loop: CASSEGSRASEQYF. In DNA form, the CDR3 reads TGTGCCAGCAGCGAAGGGAGCCGGGCGTCCGAGCAGTACTTC.